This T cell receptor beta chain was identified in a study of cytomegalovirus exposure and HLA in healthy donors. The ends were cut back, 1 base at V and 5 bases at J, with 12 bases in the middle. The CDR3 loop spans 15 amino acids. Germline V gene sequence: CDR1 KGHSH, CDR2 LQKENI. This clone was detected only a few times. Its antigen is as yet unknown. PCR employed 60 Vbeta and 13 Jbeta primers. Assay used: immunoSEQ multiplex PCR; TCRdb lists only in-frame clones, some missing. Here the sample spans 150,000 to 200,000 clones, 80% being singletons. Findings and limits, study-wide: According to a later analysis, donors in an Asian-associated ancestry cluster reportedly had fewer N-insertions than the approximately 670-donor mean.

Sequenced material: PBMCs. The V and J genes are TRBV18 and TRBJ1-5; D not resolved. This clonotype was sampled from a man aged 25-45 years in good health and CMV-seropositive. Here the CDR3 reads CASSPLDGGDQPQHF. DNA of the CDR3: TGTGCCAGCTCACCACTCGACGGTGGAGATCAGCCCCAGCATTTT. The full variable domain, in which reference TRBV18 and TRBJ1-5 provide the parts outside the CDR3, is NAGVMQNPRHLVRRRGQEARLRCSPMKGHSHVYWYRQLPEEGLKFMVYLQKENIIDESGMPKERFSAEFPKEGPSILRIQQVVRGDSAAYFCASSPLDGGDQPQHFGDGTRLSIL.